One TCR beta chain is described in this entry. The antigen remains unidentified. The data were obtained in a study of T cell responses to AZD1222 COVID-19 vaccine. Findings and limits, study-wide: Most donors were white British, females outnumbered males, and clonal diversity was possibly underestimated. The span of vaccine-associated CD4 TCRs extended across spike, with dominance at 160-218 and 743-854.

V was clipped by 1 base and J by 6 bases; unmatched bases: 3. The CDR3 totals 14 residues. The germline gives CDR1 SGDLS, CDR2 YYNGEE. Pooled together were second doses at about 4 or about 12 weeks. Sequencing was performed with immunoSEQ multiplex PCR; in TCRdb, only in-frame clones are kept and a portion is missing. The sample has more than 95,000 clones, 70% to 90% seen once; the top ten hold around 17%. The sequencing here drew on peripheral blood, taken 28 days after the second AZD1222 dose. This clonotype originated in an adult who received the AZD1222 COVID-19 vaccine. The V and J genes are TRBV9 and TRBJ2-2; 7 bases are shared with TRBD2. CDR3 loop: CASSVMTSPGELFF. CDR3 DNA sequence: TGTGCCAGCAGCGTAATGACTAGCCCCGGGGAGCTGTTTTTT.